This T cell receptor beta chain was identified during a study of Ad26.COV2.S vaccination and SARS-CoV-2 variants. Sequencing used immunoSEQ multiplex PCR; TCRdb keeps in-frame clones, though not all of them. This sample has roughly 420,000 clones, with 88% found just once. The sample's treatment: about 20 received Ad26.COV2.S at low or high dose, single or two shots; 5 received placebo; per-sample allocation not given. Sampling was performed 63 days after the first vaccine or placebo injection. With 5 bases clipped from V and 7 bases from J, the junction kept 8 bases outside the gene matches. Germline CDR1 and CDR2: LNHDA and SQIVND (reference sequence). The CDR3 totals 14 residues.

The chain combines TRBV19 with TRBJ1-2; 9 bases fit TRBD1. The sequence came from a person between 18 and 59 years old who received the Ad26.COV2.S COVID-19 vaccine or a placebo. The specimen comprised peripheral blood, sampled in a trial of Ad26.COV2.S vaccine versus placebo. This CDR3 is CASSRGQGLSGYTF. The CDR3, as DNA: TGTGCCAGTAGTCGCGGACAGGGGCTTAGTGGCTACACCTTC.